This TCR beta chain was found in a study of CD8 T cells in ankylosing spondylitis (dated by TCRdb to between 2016 and 2019). Concerning the study at large: To find TCR variants linked to disease, the study profiled T cell receptor beta repertoires in ankylosing spondylitis patients and healthy donors. The full study cohort was made up of roughly 25 ankylosing spondylitis patients and fewer than 120 healthy donors. Peripheral blood was sampled, and synovial fluid was additionally collected from ankylosing spondylitis patients. The investigation overall reported the following: Some TCR beta motif variants had previously been reported in synovial fluid and blood of reactive arthritis patients, which suggested common disease-initiation mechanisms. Significant enrichment of the disease-linked clones was reported in matched synovial fluid samples from ankylosing spondylitis patients. Blood from ankylosing spondylitis patients appeared to be characterized by a TCR beta motif made up of seven or eight highly homologous amino acid variants. The disease-linked clones had a CD8+ phenotype and were found at relatively low frequencies in peripheral blood.

The reads were generated on an Illumina HiSeq 2500. TCR beta libraries were prepared by quantitative 5'-RACE with molecular barcodes. Concerning the study's data processing: A new computational method based on a probabilistic model of VDJ rearrangement was used to identify disease-linked TCR variants. Starting from the raw public reads, TCRdb applied fastp trimming at Q25, assembled clones with MiXCR and retained in-frame beta chains. Merged by CDR3 protein, the rows form single entries marked with the most common genes and DNA. It is TCRdb's table, rather than the study itself, that gives the V and J calls and clone size. This sample holds 130,000 or so distinct CDR3 sequences; more than 15% were observed only once. 30% to 35% of the sample is in the top ten clones. This clonotype has a count of ten or more. Its antigen is unknown. No base-level quality is on record; no much larger clone is a single base apart.

The junction shows trimming of 5 bases on V and 4 bases on J, plus 9 bases between the germline ends. From the germline V gene, CDR1 is SQVTM and CDR2 is ANQGSEA. The CDR3 runs 12 residues from the cysteine to the phenylalanine. Left in the record is the CDR3 DNA by itself, 36 bases read in frame from the first base. The chain joins TRBV29-1 to TRBJ2-1; the D gene assignment is ambiguous. The sequenced sample consisted of blood, either unsorted or a sorted T cell fraction (not recorded which). The source is a male donor with ankylosing spondylitis. Here is the DNA: TGCAGCGTTAAGGGTACTTACAATGAGCAGTTCTTC. This translates into CSVKGTYNEQFF.